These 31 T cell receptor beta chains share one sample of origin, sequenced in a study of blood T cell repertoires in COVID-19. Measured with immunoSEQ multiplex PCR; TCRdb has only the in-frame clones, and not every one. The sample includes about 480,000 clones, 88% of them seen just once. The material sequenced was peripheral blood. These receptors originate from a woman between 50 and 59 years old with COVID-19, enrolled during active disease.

Here the CDR3 reads CASSLGDASGYEQYF. CDR3 sequence (DNA): TGTGCCAGCAGCTTGGGGGACGCCAGCGGGTACGAGCAGTACTTC. This chain connects TRBV7-9 to TRBJ2-7, with a weak D call TRBD2 (6 bases). The germline CDR1 and CDR2 sequences are SEHNR and FQNEAQ (reference sequence). The V end was cut by 3 bases, the J end by 4 bases, with 16 bases between. The CDR3 runs 15 residues.

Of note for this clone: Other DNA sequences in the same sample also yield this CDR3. This CDR3 reads CASSEGLNNEQFF. CDR3 sequence (DNA): TGTGCCAGCAGTGAGGGCCTAAACAATGAGCAGTTCTTC. The rearrangement joins TRBV2 to TRBJ2-1; D ambiguous. V gave up 3 bases and J gave up 5 bases, with 8 bases separating them. Germline assignment: CDR1 SNHLY and CDR2 FYNNEI. The CDR3 consists of 13 residues.

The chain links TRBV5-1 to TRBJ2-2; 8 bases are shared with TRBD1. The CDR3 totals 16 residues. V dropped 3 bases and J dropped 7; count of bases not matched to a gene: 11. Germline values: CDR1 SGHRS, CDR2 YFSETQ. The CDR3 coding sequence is TGCGCCAGCAGCTCCAGGACAGGGAGAGAGGACGGGGAGCTGTTTTTT. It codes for CASSSRTGREDGELFF.

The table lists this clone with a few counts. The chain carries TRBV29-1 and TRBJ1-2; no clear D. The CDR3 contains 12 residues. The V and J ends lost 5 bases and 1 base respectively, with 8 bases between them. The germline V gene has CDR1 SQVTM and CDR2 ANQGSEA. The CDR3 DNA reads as TGCAGCGTTCGGTTAGATAACTATGGCTACACCTTC. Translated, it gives CSVRLDNYGYTF.

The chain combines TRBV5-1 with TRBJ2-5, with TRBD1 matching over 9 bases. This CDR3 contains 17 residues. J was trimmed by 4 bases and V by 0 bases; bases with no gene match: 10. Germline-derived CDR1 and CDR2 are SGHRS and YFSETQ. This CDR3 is CASSLAFGQGFRETQYF. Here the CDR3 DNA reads TGCGCCAGCAGCTTGGCCTTTGGACAGGGGTTTCGAGAGACCCAGTACTTC.

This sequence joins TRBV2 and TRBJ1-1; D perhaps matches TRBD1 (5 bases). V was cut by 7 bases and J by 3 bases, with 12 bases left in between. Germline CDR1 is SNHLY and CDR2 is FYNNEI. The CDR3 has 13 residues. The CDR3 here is CASTGARDTEAFF. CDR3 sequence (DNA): TGTGCCAGCACTGGGGCGAGAGACACTGAAGCTTTCTTT.

Written as DNA, the CDR3 is TGTGCCAGCAGCTTAGAGAGCGGGGTTGGCTACAATGAGCAGTTCTTC. This encodes CASSLESGVGYNEQFF. This sequence joins TRBV7-2 and TRBJ2-1; 7 nucleotides agree with TRBD2. CDR3 size: 16 residues. Looked up from germline, CDR1 is SGHTA and CDR2 is FQGNSA. V shed 1 base and J 3 bases; nucleotides not matched to a gene: 6.

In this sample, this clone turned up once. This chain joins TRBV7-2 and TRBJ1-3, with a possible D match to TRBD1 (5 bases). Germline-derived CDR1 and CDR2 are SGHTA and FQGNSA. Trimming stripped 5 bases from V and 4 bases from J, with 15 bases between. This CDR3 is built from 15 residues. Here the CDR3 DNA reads TGTGCCAGCAGCCCTCCGGGGGGACGAGGAAACACCATATATTTT. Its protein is CASSPPGGRGNTIYF. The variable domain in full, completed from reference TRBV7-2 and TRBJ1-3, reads GAGVSQSPSNKVTEKGKDVELRCDPISGHTALYWYRQSLGQGLEFLIYFQGNSAPDKSGLPSDRFSAERTGGSVSTLTIQRTQQEDSAVYLCASSPPGGRGNTIYFGEGSWLTVV.

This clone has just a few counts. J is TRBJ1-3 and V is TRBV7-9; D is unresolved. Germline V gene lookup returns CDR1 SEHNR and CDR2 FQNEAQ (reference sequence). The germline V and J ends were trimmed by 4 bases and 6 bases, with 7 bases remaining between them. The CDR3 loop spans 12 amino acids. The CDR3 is CASSSTVNTIYF. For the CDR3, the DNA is TGTGCCAGCAGCTCTACTGTAAACACCATATATTTT.

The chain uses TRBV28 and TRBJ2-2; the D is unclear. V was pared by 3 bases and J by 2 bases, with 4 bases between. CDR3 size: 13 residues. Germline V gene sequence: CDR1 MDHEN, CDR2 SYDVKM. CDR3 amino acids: CASSFLNTGELFF. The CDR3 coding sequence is TGTGCCAGCAGTTTCCTTAACACCGGGGAGCTGTTTTTT.

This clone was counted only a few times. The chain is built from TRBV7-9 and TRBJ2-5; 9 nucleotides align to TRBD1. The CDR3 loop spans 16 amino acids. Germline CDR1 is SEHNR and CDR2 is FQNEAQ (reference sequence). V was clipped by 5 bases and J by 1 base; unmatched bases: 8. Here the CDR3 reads CASSPPGQGPQETQYF. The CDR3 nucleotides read TGTGCCAGCAGCCCGCCGGGACAGGGCCCCCAAGAGACCCAGTACTTC.

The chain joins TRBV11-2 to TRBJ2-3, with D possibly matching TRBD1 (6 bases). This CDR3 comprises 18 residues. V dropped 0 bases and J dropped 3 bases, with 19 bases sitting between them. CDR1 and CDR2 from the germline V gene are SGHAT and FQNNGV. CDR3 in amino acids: CASSLDDRQGLRTDTQYF. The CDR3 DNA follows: TGTGCCAGCAGCTTAGATGACAGGCAGGGCTTAAGGACAGATACGCAGTATTTT.

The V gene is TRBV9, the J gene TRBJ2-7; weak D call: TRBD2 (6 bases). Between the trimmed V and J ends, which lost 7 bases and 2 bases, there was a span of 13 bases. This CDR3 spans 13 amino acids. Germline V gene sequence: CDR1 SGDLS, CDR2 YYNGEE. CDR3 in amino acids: CASSEGPAYEQYF. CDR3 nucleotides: TGTGCCAGCTCGGAGGGACCGGCCTACGAGCAGTACTTC.

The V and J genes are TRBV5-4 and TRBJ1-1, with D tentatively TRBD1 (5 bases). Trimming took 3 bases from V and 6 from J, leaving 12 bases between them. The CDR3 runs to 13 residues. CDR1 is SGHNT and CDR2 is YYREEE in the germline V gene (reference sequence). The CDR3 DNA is TGTGCCAGCAGCTGGGGGGGAAGGGCTGAAGCTTTCTTT. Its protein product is CASSWGGRAEAFF.

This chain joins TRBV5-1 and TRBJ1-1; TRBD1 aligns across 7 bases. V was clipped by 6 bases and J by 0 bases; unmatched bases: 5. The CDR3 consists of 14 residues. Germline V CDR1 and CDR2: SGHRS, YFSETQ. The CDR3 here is CASTQTGMNTEAFF. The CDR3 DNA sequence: TGCGCCAGCACCCAGACAGGGATGAACACTGAAGCTTTCTTT.

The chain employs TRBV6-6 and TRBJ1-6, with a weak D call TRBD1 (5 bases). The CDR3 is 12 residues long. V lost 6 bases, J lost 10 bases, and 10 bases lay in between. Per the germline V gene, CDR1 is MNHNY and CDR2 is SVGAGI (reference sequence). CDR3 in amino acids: CASRGRESPLHF. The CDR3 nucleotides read TGTGCCAGCAGGGGGCGTGAGTCACCCCTCCACTTT.

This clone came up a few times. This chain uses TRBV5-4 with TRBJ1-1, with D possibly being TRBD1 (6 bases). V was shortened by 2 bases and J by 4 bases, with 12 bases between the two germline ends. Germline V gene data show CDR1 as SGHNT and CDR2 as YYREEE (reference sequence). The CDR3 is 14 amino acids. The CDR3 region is CASSLGGRGTEAFF. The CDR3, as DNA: TGTGCCAGCAGCTTAGGGGGTAGGGGCACTGAAGCTTTCTTT.

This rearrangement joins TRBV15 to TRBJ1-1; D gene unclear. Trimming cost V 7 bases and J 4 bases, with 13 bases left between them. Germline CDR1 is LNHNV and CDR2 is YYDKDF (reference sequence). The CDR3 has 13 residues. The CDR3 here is CATNEGYGTEAFF. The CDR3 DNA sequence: TGTGCCACCAATGAGGGCTACGGCACTGAAGCTTTCTTT.

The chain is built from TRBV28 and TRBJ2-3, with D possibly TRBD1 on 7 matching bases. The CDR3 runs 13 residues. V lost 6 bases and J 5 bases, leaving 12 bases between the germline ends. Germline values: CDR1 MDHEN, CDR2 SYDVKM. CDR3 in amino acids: CASRLQGGDTQYF. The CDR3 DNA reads TGTGCCAGCAGGCTCCAGGGGGGAGATACGCAGTATTTT.

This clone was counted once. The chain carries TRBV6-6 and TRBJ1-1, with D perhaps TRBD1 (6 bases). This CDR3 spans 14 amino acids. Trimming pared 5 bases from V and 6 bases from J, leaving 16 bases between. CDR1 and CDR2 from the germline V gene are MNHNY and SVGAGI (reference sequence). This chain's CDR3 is CASSVRGGASEAFF. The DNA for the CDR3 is TGTGCCAGCAGTGTCAGGGGTGGAGCGTCTGAAGCTTTCTTT.

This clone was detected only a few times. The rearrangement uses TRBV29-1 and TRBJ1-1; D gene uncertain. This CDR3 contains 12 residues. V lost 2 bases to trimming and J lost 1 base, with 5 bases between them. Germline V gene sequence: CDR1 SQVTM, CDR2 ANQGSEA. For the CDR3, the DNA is TGCAGCGTTGAACCGAGGAACACTGAAGCTTTCTTT. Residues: CSVEPRNTEAFF.

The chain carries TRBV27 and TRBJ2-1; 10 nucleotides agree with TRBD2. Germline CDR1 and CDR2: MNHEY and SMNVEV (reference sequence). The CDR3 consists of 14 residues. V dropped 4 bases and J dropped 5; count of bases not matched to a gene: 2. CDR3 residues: CASSSLAGDNEQFF. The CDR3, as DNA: TGTGCCAGCAGTTCGCTAGCGGGGGACAATGAGCAGTTCTTC.

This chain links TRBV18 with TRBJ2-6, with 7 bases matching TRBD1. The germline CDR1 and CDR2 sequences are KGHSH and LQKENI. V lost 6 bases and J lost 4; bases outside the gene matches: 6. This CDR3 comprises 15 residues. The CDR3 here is CASSPMTGGANVLTF. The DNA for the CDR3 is TGTGCCAGCTCGCCCATGACAGGGGGGGCCAACGTCCTGACTTTC.

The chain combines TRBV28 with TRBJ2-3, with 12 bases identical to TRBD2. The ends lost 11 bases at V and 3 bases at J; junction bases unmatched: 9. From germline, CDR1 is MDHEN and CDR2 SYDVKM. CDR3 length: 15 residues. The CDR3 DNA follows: TGTGCCTCACTAGCGGGGGGCCTAAGAACAGATACGCAGTATTTT. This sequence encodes CASLAGGLRTDTQYF.

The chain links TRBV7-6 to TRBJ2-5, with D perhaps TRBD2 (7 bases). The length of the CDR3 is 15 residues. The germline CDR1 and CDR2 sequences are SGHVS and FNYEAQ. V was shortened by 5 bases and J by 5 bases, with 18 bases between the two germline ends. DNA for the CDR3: TGTGCCAGCAGCCCCCTAGGGGGGGCAGTGGAGACCCAGTACTTC. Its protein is CASSPLGGAVETQYF. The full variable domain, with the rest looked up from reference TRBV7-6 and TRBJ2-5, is GAGVSQSPRYKVTKRGQDVALRCDPISGHVSLYWYRQALGQGPEFLTYFNYEAQQDKSGLPNDRFSAERPEGSISTLTIQRTEQRDSAMYRCASSPLGGAVETQYFGPGTRLLVL.

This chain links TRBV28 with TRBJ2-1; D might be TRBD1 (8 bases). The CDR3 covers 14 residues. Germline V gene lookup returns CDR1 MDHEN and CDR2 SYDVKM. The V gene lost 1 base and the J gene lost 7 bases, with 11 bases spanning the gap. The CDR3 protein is CASSLYRGGNEQFF. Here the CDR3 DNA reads TGTGCCAGCAGTTTATACAGGGGGGGGAATGAGCAGTTCTTC.

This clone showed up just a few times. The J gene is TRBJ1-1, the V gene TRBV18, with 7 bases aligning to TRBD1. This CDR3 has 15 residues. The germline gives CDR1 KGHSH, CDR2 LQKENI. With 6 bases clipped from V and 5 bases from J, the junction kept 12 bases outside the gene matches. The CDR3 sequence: CASSPPQGDGTEAFF. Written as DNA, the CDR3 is TGTGCCAGCTCGCCTCCCCAGGGGGACGGGACTGAAGCTTTCTTT. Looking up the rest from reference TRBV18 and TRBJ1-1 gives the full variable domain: NAGVMQNPRHLVRRRGQEARLRCSPMKGHSHVYWYRQLPEEGLKFMVYLQKENIIDESGMPKERFSAEFPKEGPSILRIQQVVRGDSAAYFCASSPPQGDGTEAFFGQGTRLTVV.

CDR3 DNA: TGTGCCAGCAGCCCCCAGGCGGGACTCGACACTGAAGCTTTCTTT. Translating it yields CASSPQAGLDTEAFF. This sequence joins TRBV7-6 and TRBJ1-1; TRBD1 might be the D (5 bases). CDR3 length: 15 residues. Trimming left V 5 bases short and J 3 bases short, with 16 bases between. Looked up from germline, CDR1 is SGHVS and CDR2 is FNYEAQ.

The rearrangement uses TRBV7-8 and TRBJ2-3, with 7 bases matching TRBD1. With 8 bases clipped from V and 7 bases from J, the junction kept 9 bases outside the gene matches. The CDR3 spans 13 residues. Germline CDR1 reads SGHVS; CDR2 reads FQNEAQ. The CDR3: CASGPDRVNTQYF. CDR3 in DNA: TGTGCCAGCGGGCCCGACAGGGTGAATACGCAGTATTTT.

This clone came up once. The CDR3 sequence: CASSTLQGSGEKLFF. The CDR3 DNA follows: TGTGCCAGCAGCACCCTACAGGGTTCAGGAGAAAAACTGTTTTTT. J is TRBJ1-4 and V is TRBV14; a weak D match, TRBD1 (6 bases). The length of the CDR3 is 15 residues. From germline, CDR1 is SGHDN and CDR2 FVKESK. V was trimmed by 5 bases and J by 8 bases, leaving 18 bases between them.

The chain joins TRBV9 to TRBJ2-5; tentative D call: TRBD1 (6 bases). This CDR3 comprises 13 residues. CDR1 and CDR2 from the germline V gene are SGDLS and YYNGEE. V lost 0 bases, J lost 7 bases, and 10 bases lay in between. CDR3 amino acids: CASSVEGDGTQYF. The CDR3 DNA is TGTGCCAGCAGCGTAGAGGGGGACGGGACCCAGTACTTC.